This T cell receptor (beta chain) derives from a study of shared clonotypes between healthy human individuals. Whole-study context: Three plates each covered CD4 naive and memory; CD8 naive two, CD8 memory one.

Only in-frame clones appear in the TCRdb table, and some are missing; sequencing was by immunoSEQ multiplex PCR. The table records about 1.1 million clones, roughly 80% of them present only once. V was pared by 3 bases and J by 2 bases, with 14 bases between. This CDR3 comprises 15 residues. CDR1 SGHDT and CDR2 YYEEEE come from the germline V gene. What was sequenced was memory CD4+ T cells from PBMCs. Subset meaning: CD45RA-negative fraction. The chain combines TRBV5-6 with TRBJ1-2; D is unresolved. The origin of this receptor is a young man in good health. Some clones in this sample may be carry-over from other donors' samples. For the CDR3, the DNA is TGTGCCAGCAGCTCCCTGACGGTGGGGAACTATGGCTACACCTTC. This gives the protein CASSSLTVGNYGYTF.